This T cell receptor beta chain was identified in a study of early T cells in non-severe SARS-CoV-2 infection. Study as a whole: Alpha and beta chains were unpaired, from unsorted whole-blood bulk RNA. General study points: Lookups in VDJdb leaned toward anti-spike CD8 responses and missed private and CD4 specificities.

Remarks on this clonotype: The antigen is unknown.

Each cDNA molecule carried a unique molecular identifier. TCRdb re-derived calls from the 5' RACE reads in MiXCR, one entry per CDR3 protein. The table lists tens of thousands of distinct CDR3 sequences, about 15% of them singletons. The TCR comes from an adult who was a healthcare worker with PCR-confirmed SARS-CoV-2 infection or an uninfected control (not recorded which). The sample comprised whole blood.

The CDR3 DNA is TGCAGCGCCCGGGAGGTGGTTGACACAGATACGCAGTATTTT. Translating gives CSAREVVDTDTQYF. The chain has TRBV29-1 and TRBJ2-3; 7 positions agree with TRBD2. The CDR3 consists of 14 residues. The ends lost 7 bases at V and 2 bases at J; junction bases unmatched: 9. The germline V gene has CDR1 SQVTM and CDR2 ANQGSEA.